A single sample is the source of the 20 T cell receptor beta chains below, sequenced in a study of blood T cell repertoires in COVID-19. Libraries were prepared by immunoSEQ multiplex PCR; TCRdb keeps only in-frame clonotypes and omits some of them. The data hold tens of thousands of clones, with around 85% observed a single time. The sample consisted of peripheral blood. The origin of the receptors is a man older than 75 in a cohort sampled during active COVID-19.

The chain employs TRBV5-1 and TRBJ2-2; a weak D match, TRBD1 (5 bases). In germline, CDR1 is SGHRS, CDR2 YFSETQ. This CDR3 is built from 14 residues. V was shortened by 2 bases and J by 7 bases, with 12 bases between the two germline ends. DNA of the CDR3: TGCGCCAGCAGCTTAATCAGGGATATCGGGGAGCTGTTTTTT. Translation: CASSLIRDIGELFF. Looking up the rest from reference TRBV5-1 and TRBJ2-2 gives the full variable domain: KAGVTQTPRYLIKTRGQQVTLSCSPISGHRSVSWYQQTPGQGLQFLFEYFSETQRNKGNFPGRFSGRQFSNSRSEMNVSTLELGDSALYLCASSLIRDIGELFFGEGSRLTVL.

The chain joins TRBV5-5 to TRBJ2-1; 9 bases match TRBD2. Germline V gives CDR1 SGHKS, CDR2 YYEKEE (reference sequence). V was pared by 5 bases and J by 7 bases, with 10 bases of the junction left unmatched. The CDR3 totals 15 residues. The CDR3 sequence: CASRLAGSAVNEQFF. In DNA form, the CDR3 reads TGTGCCAGCAGGCTAGCGGGGTCAGCCGTTAATGAGCAGTTCTTC.

The chain joins TRBV5-1 to TRBJ1-3; D not resolved. The CDR3 has 12 residues. Trimming pared 5 bases from V and 2 bases from J, leaving 5 bases between. CDR1 and CDR2 (germline): SGHRS, YFSETQ. As DNA, the CDR3 is TGCGCCAGCAGAAGCGCTGGAAACACCATATATTTT. Protein product: CASRSAGNTIYF.

The V and J genes are TRBV9 and TRBJ2-5; 8 nucleotides align to TRBD1. The CDR3 is 16 amino acids. Germline CDR1 is SGDLS and CDR2 is YYNGEE. Trimming took 0 bases from V and 5 from J; bases not matched to a gene: 9. CDR3 DNA sequence: TGTGCCAGCAGCGTAGCTATTGACAGGGGCCAGGAGACCCAGTACTTC. It encodes CASSVAIDRGQETQYF.

V and J are TRBV9 and TRBJ2-1; 7 bases match TRBD1. The J segment lost 4 bases and the V segment lost 1 base, leaving 5 bases of the junction unmatched. Germline V lookup: CDR1 SGDLS, CDR2 YYNGEE. The CDR3 is 15 amino acids. The CDR3 protein is CASSVKGAPYNEQFF. CDR3 nucleotides: TGTGCCAGCAGCGTAAAGGGGGCGCCGTACAATGAGCAGTTCTTC.

This chain joins TRBV3-1 (or the pseudogene TRBV3-2) and TRBJ1-1, with 11 bases fitting TRBD1. The CDR3 has 15 residues. The germline gives CDR1 LGHDT, CDR2 YNNKEL (reference sequence). J lost 3 bases, V lost 5 bases, and 5 bases had no gene match. The DNA of the CDR3 is TGTGCCAGCAGCAATCGGGGACAGGGGGACACTGAAGCTTTCTTT. Its protein is CASSNRGQGDTEAFF.

The chain has TRBV5-1 and TRBJ2-5; possible D gene TRBD1, 5 bases. V lost 0 bases, J lost 4 bases, and 10 bases lay in between. Germline assignment: CDR1 SGHRS and CDR2 YFSETQ. The CDR3 runs to 14 residues. For the CDR3, the DNA is TGCGCCAGCAGCTTGGCAGGGTCATCAGAGACCCAGTACTTC. As protein: CASSLAGSSETQYF.

The chain links TRBV5-1 to TRBJ2-2; D perhaps matches TRBD2 (5 bases). V was pared by 4 bases and J by 7 bases, with 17 bases between. Germline assignment: CDR1 SGHRS and CDR2 YFSETQ. This CDR3 spans 15 amino acids. In DNA, the CDR3 is TGCGCCAGCAGCCTGGGGTCTAGCACAATCGGGGAGCTGTTTTTT. Its translation: CASSLGSSTIGELFF.

This CDR3 is CASSPQTGAVIAFF. In DNA, the CDR3 is TGTGCCAGCAGTCCTCAGACAGGGGCCGTGATAGCTTTCTTT. V and J are TRBV6-5 and TRBJ1-1, with 8 bases lining up with TRBD1. The CDR3 sequence is 14 residues long. From germline, CDR1 is MNHEY and CDR2 SVGAGI. Germline trimming cut 5 bases from V and 10 bases from J; bases unmatched to any gene: 12.

The sample holds one count of this clone. This chain joins TRBV6-2 or TRBV6-3 and TRBJ2-4; no firm D call. The CDR3 spans 17 residues. V lost 5 bases and J 0 bases, leaving 17 bases between the germline ends. Germline values: CDR1 MNHEY, CDR2 SVGEGT. The chain's CDR3 is CASSHPTGPLAKNIQYF. CDR3 nucleotides: TGTGCCAGCAGTCACCCTACGGGTCCTTTAGCCAAAAACATTCAGTACTTC.

This chain joins TRBV6-5 and TRBJ2-1; no definite D call. V was cut by 7 bases and J by 6 bases, with 10 bases left in between. Germline CDR1 reads MNHEY; CDR2 reads SVGAGI. There are 12 residues in the CDR3. CDR3 amino acids: CASTNYRNEQFF. The DNA for the CDR3 is TGTGCCAGCACCAACTACCGCAATGAGCAGTTCTTC.

The chain uses TRBV18 and TRBJ2-1; 7 nucleotides agree with TRBD2. The CDR3 has 16 residues. Losses at the gene ends were 5 bases for V and 8 bases for J; bases not matched to a gene: 15. Per germline, CDR1 KGHSH and CDR2 LQKENI. The chain's CDR3 is CASSADPPGGSDEQFF. In nucleotides, the CDR3 is TGTGCCAGCTCAGCGGACCCTCCGGGGGGTTCGGATGAGCAGTTCTTC.

The V call is TRBV11-2, the J call TRBJ1-1, with D uncertain. Trimming stripped 0 bases from V and 1 base from J, with 3 bases between. This CDR3 region has 13 residues. Germline CDR1 reads SGHAT; CDR2 reads FQNNGV. CDR3 loop: CASSLDRNTEAFF. In DNA, the CDR3 is TGTGCCAGCAGCTTAGACAGGAACACTGAAGCTTTCTTT. The full variable domain, rest sourced from reference TRBV11-2 and TRBJ1-1, is EAGVAQSPRYKIIEKRQSVAFWCNPISGHATLYWYQQILGQGPKLLIQFQNNGVVDDSQLPKDRFSAERLKGVDSTLKIQPAKLEDSAVYLCASSLDRNTEAFFGQGTRLTVV.

CDR3 protein: CASSEGQGDEKLFF. The CDR3 DNA sequence: TGTGCCAGCAGCGAGGGACAGGGGGATGAAAAACTGTTTTTT. The chain carries TRBV7-9 and TRBJ1-4; 11 bases are a match to TRBD1. Looked up from germline, CDR1 is SEHNR and CDR2 is FQNEAQ (reference sequence). CDR3 size: 14 residues. V lost 5 bases and J lost 6; bases outside the gene matches: 2. Supplemented by reference TRBV7-9 and TRBJ1-4, the full variable domain reads DTGVSQNPRHKITKRGQNVTFRCDPISEHNRLYWYRQTLGQGPEFLTYFQNEAQLEKSRLLSDRFSAERPKGSFSTLEIQRTEQGDSAMYLCASSEGQGDEKLFFGSGTQLSVL.

V usage is TRBV7-3 and J usage is TRBJ2-1; a possible D gene is TRBD2 (5 bases). Germline lookup yields CDR1 SGHTA and CDR2 FQGTGA. The V and J ends lost 5 bases and 8 bases respectively, with 16 bases between them. The CDR3 spans 14 residues. Here the CDR3 reads CASSPTVDGDEQFF. CDR3 DNA sequence: TGTGCCAGCAGCCCTACGGTGGACGGGGATGAGCAGTTCTTC.

This chain connects TRBV19 to TRBJ2-5; no firm D call. Germline values: CDR1 LNHDA, CDR2 SQIVND (reference sequence). The CDR3 consists of 13 residues. V was trimmed by 0 bases and J by 3 bases, leaving 5 bases between them. The CDR3 region is CASSIDLEETQYF. The DNA for the CDR3 is TGTGCCAGTAGTATAGACCTAGAAGAGACCCAGTACTTC.

This clone has more than one count but fewer than ten. The J gene is TRBJ2-7, the V gene TRBV29-1; no reliable D call. The V gene lost 2 bases and the J gene lost 1 base, with 6 bases spanning the gap. The germline V gene encodes CDR1 SQVTM and CDR2 ANQGSEA. The CDR3 has 12 residues. Written as DNA, the CDR3 is TGCAGCGTTGAACTCGGTTCCTACGAGCAGTACTTC. Translated, it gives CSVELGSYEQYF.

CDR3 bases: TGTGCCAGCTCATGGACAGGGGGAGGTCAAGAGACCCAGTACTTC. It is translated as CASSWTGGGQETQYF. This sequence joins TRBV5-4 and TRBJ2-5; 10 bases map to TRBD1. Germline loops: CDR1 SGHNT, CDR2 YYREEE (reference sequence). The ends lost 7 bases at V and 2 bases at J; junction bases unmatched: 8. There are 15 residues in the CDR3.

V gene TRBV9 combines with J gene TRBJ1-6; no clear D. Between the trimmed V and J ends, which lost 5 bases and 7 bases, there was a span of 19 bases. CDR3 size: 16 residues. Germline CDR1 reads SGDLS; CDR2 reads YYNGEE. For the CDR3, the DNA is TGTGCCAGCAGTCGACAAAACAGAGTAGAAAATTCACCCCTCCACTTT. Amino acids: CASSRQNRVENSPLHF.

The gene calls are TRBV29-1 and TRBJ1-2; weak D call: TRBD1 (5 bases). V was trimmed by 7 bases and J by 5 bases, leaving 17 bases between them. Germline CDR1 is SQVTM and CDR2 is ANQGSEA. CDR3 length: 13 amino acids. In nucleotides, the CDR3 is TGCAGCGCACAAACAGGAATTACTTATGGCTACACCTTC. Encoded protein: CSAQTGITYGYTF. The whole variable domain, remainder taken from reference TRBV29-1 and TRBJ1-2, is SAVISQKPSRDICQRGTSLTIQCQVDSQVTMMFWYRQQPGQSLTLIATANQGSEATYESGFVIDKFPISRPNLTFSTLTVSNMSPEDSSIYLCSAQTGITYGYTFGSGTRLTVV.